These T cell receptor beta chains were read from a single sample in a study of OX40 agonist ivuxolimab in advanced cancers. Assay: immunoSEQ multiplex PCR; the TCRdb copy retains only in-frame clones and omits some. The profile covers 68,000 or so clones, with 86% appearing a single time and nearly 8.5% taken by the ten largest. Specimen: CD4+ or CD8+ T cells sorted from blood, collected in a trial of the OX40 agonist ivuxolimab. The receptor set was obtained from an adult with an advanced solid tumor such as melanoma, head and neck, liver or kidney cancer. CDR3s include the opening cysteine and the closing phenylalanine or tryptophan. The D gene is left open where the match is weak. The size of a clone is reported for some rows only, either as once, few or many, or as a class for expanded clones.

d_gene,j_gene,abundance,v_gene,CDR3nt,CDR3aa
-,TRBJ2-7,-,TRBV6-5,TGTGCCAGCAGCCGTGGGGGGATCTCCTACGAGCAGTACTTC,CASSRGGISYEQYF
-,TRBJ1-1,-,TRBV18,TGTGCCAGCTCACCACAGGGAAGGGCTGAAGCTTTCTTT,CASSPQGRAEAFF
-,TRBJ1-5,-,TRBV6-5,TGTGCCAGCAGTTACCGGGGCCATGGCAATCAGCCCCAGCATTTT,CASSYRGHGNQPQHF
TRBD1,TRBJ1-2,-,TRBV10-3,TGTGCCATCAGTGAGGGGACAGGGTCTAACTATGGCTACACCTTC,CAISEGTGSNYGYTF
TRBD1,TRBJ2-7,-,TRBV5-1,TGCGCCAGCAGCGTGTTGGACAGGGAACCTTACGAGCAGTACTTC,CASSVLDREPYEQYF
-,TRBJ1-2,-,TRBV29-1,TGCAGCGTTAGAAGGATCGGCTTAGGGGGCTACACCTTC,CSVRRIGLGGYTF
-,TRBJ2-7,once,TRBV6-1,TGTGCCAGCAGTGAAGAAAAAGGGCATCTAGGCGAGCAGTACTTC,CASSEEKGHLGEQYF
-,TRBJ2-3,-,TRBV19,TGTGCCACCAAAACCCCTTGGGATACGCAGTATTTT,CATKTPWDTQYF
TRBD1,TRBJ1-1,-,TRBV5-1,TGCGCCAGCAGCTCCGGGACAGGGGGCACTGAAGCTTTCTTT,CASSSGTGGTEAFF
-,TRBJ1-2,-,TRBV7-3,TGTGCCAGCAGCCGAGGGGTGGGGGGCTACACCTTC,CASSRGVGGYTF
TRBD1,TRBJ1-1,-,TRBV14,TGTGCCAGCAGCGATCGTAGGACAGGGGGAAGAACTGAAGCTTTCTTT,CASSDRRTGGRTEAFF
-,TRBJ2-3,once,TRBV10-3,TGTGCCATCAGCCGGGAAGAAAGTCCAGATACGCAGTATTTT,CAISREESPDTQYF
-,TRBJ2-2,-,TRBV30,TGTGCCTGGAGTGGAGCAGAAACGTACACCGGGGAGCTGTTTTTT,CAWSGAETYTGELFF
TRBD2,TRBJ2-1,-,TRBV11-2,TGTGCCAGCAGCTTAAGGCTAGCGGGATCCTACAATGAGCAGTTCTTC,CASSLRLAGSYNEQFF
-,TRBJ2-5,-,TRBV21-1,TGTGCCAGCAGCAAAGATCCAGGGGGAGTCCAAGAGACCCAGTACTTC,CASSKDPGGVQETQYF
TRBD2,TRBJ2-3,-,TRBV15,TGTGCCACCAGCGCAAGACGGGGGGGCACAGATACGCAGTATTTT,CATSARRGGTDTQYF
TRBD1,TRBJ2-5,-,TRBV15,TGTGCCACCAGCAGAGGACAGGGAGAGACCCAGTACTTC,CATSRGQGETQYF
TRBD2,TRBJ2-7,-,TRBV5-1,TGCGCCAGCACCTCTGCGGGGGGGTCCTACGAGCAGTACTTC,CASTSAGGSYEQYF
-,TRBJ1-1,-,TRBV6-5,TGTGCCAGCAGTCCCCCACTTAAGAACACTGAAGCTTTCTTT,CASSPPLKNTEAFF
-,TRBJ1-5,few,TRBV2,TGTGCCAGCCTCGGGGATTCCCAGCCCCAGCATTTT,CASLGDSQPQHF
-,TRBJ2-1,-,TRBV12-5,TGTGCTAGTGGGCCTCGGAGGGGGCCCCCTAATGAGCAGTTCTTC,CASGPRRGPPNEQFF
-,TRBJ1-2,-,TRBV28,TGTGCCACCGGAATCTACTATGGCTACACCTTC,CATGIYYGYTF
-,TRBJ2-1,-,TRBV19,TGTGCCAGTAGTATACGCGGGACGGACAATGAGCAGTTCTTC,CASSIRGTDNEQFF
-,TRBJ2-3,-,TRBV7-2,TGTGCCAGCAGCCCACGGATCCCCGTGGGGGGCCCACGAGATACGCAGTATTTT,CASSPRIPVGGPRDTQYF
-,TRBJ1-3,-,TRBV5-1,TGCGCCAGCAGCTTGGACGGGGAAGGAAACACCATATATTTT,CASSLDGEGNTIYF
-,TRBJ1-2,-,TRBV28,TGTGCCAGCACGTCCACTAACTATGGCTACACCTTC,CASTSTNYGYTF
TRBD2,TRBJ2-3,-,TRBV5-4,TGTGCCAGCAGCTTGAGGACTAGCGGGGGGGCCTTAGATACGCAGTATTTT,CASSLRTSGGALDTQYF
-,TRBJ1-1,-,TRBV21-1,TGTGCCAGCACGAGTCAGGCCGGGTTGAGACAGGGCATCACTGAAGCTTTCTTT,CASTSQAGLRQGITEAFF
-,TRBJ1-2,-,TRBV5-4,TGTGCCAGCAGCCCGGGGGACCAAATAGCAGACTATGGCTACACCTTC,CASSPGDQIADYGYTF
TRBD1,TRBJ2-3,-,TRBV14,TGTGCCAGCGCTCCGAATCCCGGGACAGGGACTTTCGATACGCAGTATTTT,CASAPNPGTGTFDTQYF
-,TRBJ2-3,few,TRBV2,TGTGCCAGCACAGGAGACAGTTCGGATACGCAGTATTTT,CASTGDSSDTQYF
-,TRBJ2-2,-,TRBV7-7,TGTGCCAGCGCCGGGGAGCTGTTTTTT,CASAGELFF
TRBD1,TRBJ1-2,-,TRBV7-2,TGTGCCAGCAGCTTTAGTGGGACAGGGGAAGGCTACACCTTC,CASSFSGTGEGYTF
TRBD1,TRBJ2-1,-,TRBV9,TGTGCCAGCAGCCCCGGGACAGGGAGGTACAATGAGCAGTTCTTC,CASSPGTGRYNEQFF
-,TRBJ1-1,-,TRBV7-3,TGTGCCAGCAGCTTTGATCCTTGGGCTGAAGCTTTCTTT,CASSFDPWAEAFF
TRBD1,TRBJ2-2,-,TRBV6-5,TGTGCCAGCAGTTACCCCGGGACAGGGAACACCGGGGAGCTGTTTTTT,CASSYPGTGNTGELFF
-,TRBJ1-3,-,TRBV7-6,TGTGCCAGTTTTAGCTTAGGGATCTCTGGAAACACCATATATTTT,CASFSLGISGNTIYF
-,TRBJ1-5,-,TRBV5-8,TGTGCCAGCAGCGGAGGCTGGGTAAGCAATCAGCCCCAGCATTTT,CASSGGWVSNQPQHF
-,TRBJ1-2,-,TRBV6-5,TGTGCCAGCAGTTTTTTAAACTATGGCTACACCTTC,CASSFLNYGYTF
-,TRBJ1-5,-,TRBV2,TGTGCCAGCGGTAGCAATCAGCCCCAGCATTTT,CASGSNQPQHF
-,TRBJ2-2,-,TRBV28,TGTGCCAGCAGTTCGGGGGACAGAATTACCGGGGAGCTGTTTTTT,CASSSGDRITGELFF
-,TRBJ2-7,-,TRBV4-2,TGTGCCAGCAGCCAAGAAGGTCGGATGAGGGAAGGGAGCGAGCAGTACTTC,CASSQEGRMREGSEQYF
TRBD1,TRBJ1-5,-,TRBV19,TGTGCCAGTAGTGACGGGACAGGGCTCAATCAGCCCCAGCATTTT,CASSDGTGLNQPQHF
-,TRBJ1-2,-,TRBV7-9,TGTGCCAGCAGCCCGACGGGTGGCTACACCTTC,CASSPTGGYTF
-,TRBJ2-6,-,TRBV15,TGTGCCACCAGCAGAGAATTTGGGGCCAACGTCCTGACTTTC,CATSREFGANVLTF
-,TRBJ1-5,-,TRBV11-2,TGTGCCAGCAGCCATGGCTCCAATCAGCCCCAGCATTTT,CASSHGSNQPQHF
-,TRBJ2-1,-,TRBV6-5,TGTGCCAGCAGCTTATACAATGAGCAGTTCTTC,CASSLYNEQFF
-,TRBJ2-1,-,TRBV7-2,TGTGCCAGCAGCTTATACAGAGACAATGAGCAGTTCTTC,CASSLYRDNEQFF
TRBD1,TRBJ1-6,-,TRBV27,TGTGCCAGCAGGCCTACAGGGGGCGGGGTGCCCCTCCACTTT,CASRPTGGGVPLHF
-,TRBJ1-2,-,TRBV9,TGTGCCAGCAGCCCTAGCGGGGGCAGGTACTATGGCTACACCTTC,CASSPSGGRYYGYTF
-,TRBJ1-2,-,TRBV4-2,TGTGCCAGCAGCCCGACCGCAATCTATGGCTACACCTTC,CASSPTAIYGYTF
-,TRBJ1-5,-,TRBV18,TGTGCCAGCTCACCAAATGGTGCGAATCAGCCCCAGCATTTT,CASSPNGANQPQHF
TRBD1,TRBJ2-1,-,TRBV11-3,TGTGCCAGCAGCGGCTCCGGGACAGGGTTTTTGGGCCTATTCAATGAGCAGTTCTTC,CASSGSGTGFLGLFNEQFF
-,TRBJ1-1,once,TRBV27,TGTGCCAGCAGTTTATCGGTAGGGATACTCACTGAAGCTTTCTTT,CASSLSVGILTEAFF
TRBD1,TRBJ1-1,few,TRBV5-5,TGTGCCAGCAGCCTTCAGGGGGCTTATACTGAAGCTTTCTTT,CASSLQGAYTEAFF
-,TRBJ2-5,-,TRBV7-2,TGTGCCAGCAGCTTAGACCCCTTCGTAAAGACCCAGTACTTC,CASSLDPFVKTQYF
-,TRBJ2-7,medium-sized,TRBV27,TGTGCCACCGCAACAGGGTACGAGCAGTACTTC,CATATGYEQYF
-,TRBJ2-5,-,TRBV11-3,TGTGCCAGCAGCTGGGACGTGGGGACCCAGTACTTC,CASSWDVGTQYF
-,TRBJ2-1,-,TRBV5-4,TGTGCCAGCAGCTTTGACCTGAGCTCCTACAATGAGCAGTTCTTC,CASSFDLSSYNEQFF